Listed below are T cell receptor beta chains from one sample, sequenced in a study of cytomegalovirus exposure and HLA in healthy donors. TCRdb keeps only in-frame clones here, not all; method: immunoSEQ multiplex PCR. The sample has some 150,000 clones, about two thirds seen once; the top ten hold approximately 3%. Input material: PBMCs. The origin of the receptors is a woman in her 30s in good health and CMV-seronegative. CDR3s include the opening cysteine and the closing phenylalanine or tryptophan. Fields, in order: V gene, clone size, J gene, D gene, CDR3 DNA, CDR3 protein. D genes are given only for firm matches. The listing skips clone size in some rows; elsewhere it reads once, few, many or a size class.

v_gene: TRBV15; abundance: -; j_gene: TRBJ2-6; d_gene: -; CDR3nt: TGTGCCACCAGCAGAGGCAGGGCTGGGGCCAACGTCCTGACTTTC; CDR3aa: CATSRGRAGANVLTF
v_gene: TRBV27; abundance: -; j_gene: TRBJ2-1; d_gene: TRBD1; CDR3nt: TGTGCCAGCAGCTCTTTATGGACAGGAGACAATGAGCAGTTCTTC; CDR3aa: CASSSLWTGDNEQFF
v_gene: TRBV7-9; abundance: -; j_gene: TRBJ2-3; d_gene: -; CDR3nt: TGTGCCAGCAGCTTAGGTCTAGAAAACACAGATACGCAGTATTTT; CDR3aa: CASSLGLENTDTQYF
v_gene: TRBV13; abundance: few; j_gene: TRBJ1-1; d_gene: -; CDR3nt: TGTGCCAGCAGCTTCGGTCTTCCGGACACTGAAGCTTTCTTT; CDR3aa: CASSFGLPDTEAFF
v_gene: TRBV7-6; abundance: few; j_gene: TRBJ1-2; d_gene: TRBD1; CDR3nt: TGTGCCAGCAGCTTCGAGGGGGCAGCTGGCTACACCTTC; CDR3aa: CASSFEGAAGYTF
v_gene: TRBV6-4; abundance: few; j_gene: TRBJ2-3; d_gene: TRBD2; CDR3nt: TGTGCCAGCAGAGCGACTAGCGGATCAGATACGCAGTATTTT; CDR3aa: CASRATSGSDTQYF
v_gene: TRBV7-2; abundance: many; j_gene: TRBJ2-6; d_gene: TRBD2; CDR3nt: TGTGCCAGCAGCTTCAGCGGGGGAACCAACTCTGGGGCCAACGTCCTGACTTTC; CDR3aa: CASSFSGGTNSGANVLTF
v_gene: TRBV7-9; abundance: -; j_gene: TRBJ2-5; d_gene: TRBD2; CDR3nt: TGTGCCAGCAGCAAAGCGGGAGGGCCCCTAGAGACCCAGTACTTC; CDR3aa: CASSKAGGPLETQYF
v_gene: TRBV4-3; abundance: few; j_gene: TRBJ1-6; d_gene: -; CDR3nt: TGCGCCAGCAGCCAAGATTGGGAGATTGATTCACCCCTCCACTTT; CDR3aa: CASSQDWEIDSPLHF
v_gene: TRBV11-1; abundance: -; j_gene: TRBJ2-7; d_gene: -; CDR3nt: TGTGCCAGCAGCTTAGTGTACTCCTACGAGCAGTACTTC; CDR3aa: CASSLVYSYEQYF
v_gene: TRBV5-4; abundance: -; j_gene: TRBJ2-1; d_gene: TRBD1; CDR3nt: TGTGCCAGCAGCAGCAGACAGGGGAAGGACAATGAGCAGTTCTTC; CDR3aa: CASSSRQGKDNEQFF
v_gene: TRBV28; abundance: -; j_gene: TRBJ2-7; d_gene: TRBD2; CDR3nt: TGTGCCAGCAGTTTATCCCGGTTGCGGGAGGTCTACGAGCAGTACTTC; CDR3aa: CASSLSRLREVYEQYF
v_gene: TRBV14; abundance: -; j_gene: TRBJ2-7; d_gene: TRBD1; CDR3nt: TGTGCCAGCAGCCTCCTGACAGGGCGCGAGCAGTACTTC; CDR3aa: CASSLLTGREQYF
v_gene: TRBV6-1; abundance: -; j_gene: TRBJ1-2; d_gene: -; CDR3nt: TGTGCCAGCAGTCAAAACACAAAAGACCGACAGGCCTACACCTTC; CDR3aa: CASSQNTKDRQAYTF
v_gene: TRBV5-1; abundance: -; j_gene: TRBJ1-2; d_gene: TRBD1; CDR3nt: TGCGCCAGCAGCTCGAGGGGGCTTGCTACTAACTATGGCTACACCTTC; CDR3aa: CASSSRGLATNYGYTF
v_gene: TRBV13; abundance: few; j_gene: TRBJ2-1; d_gene: TRBD1; CDR3nt: TGTGCCAGCAGCTTAGGTGGGGACAGGGCATACAATGAGCAGTTCTTC; CDR3aa: CASSLGGDRAYNEQFF
v_gene: TRBV5-8; abundance: -; j_gene: TRBJ2-6; d_gene: TRBD1; CDR3nt: TGTGCCAGCAGCATTTCCGGGACAGGCTACTCTGGGGCCAACGTCCTGACTTTC; CDR3aa: CASSISGTGYSGANVLTF
v_gene: TRBV11-2; abundance: once; j_gene: TRBJ1-5; d_gene: TRBD1; CDR3nt: TGTGCCAGCAGCTTATGGGGACAGGGTCAGCCCCAGCATTTT; CDR3aa: CASSLWGQGQPQHF
v_gene: TRBV27; abundance: -; j_gene: TRBJ2-3; d_gene: TRBD2; CDR3nt: TGTGCCAGCAGGCCGGGGTGGCGGGGGGACACAGATACGCAGTATTTT; CDR3aa: CASRPGWRGDTDTQYF
v_gene: TRBV19; abundance: -; j_gene: TRBJ1-2; d_gene: -; CDR3nt: TGTGCCAGTAGAGATACGTCCACAACCGACTATGGCTACACCTTC; CDR3aa: CASRDTSTTDYGYTF
v_gene: TRBV7-9; abundance: once; j_gene: TRBJ2-7; d_gene: -; CDR3nt: TGTGCCAGCAGCATCGGAGCAGAGTCCTACGAGCAGTACTTC; CDR3aa: CASSIGAESYEQYF
v_gene: TRBV5-6; abundance: few; j_gene: TRBJ2-5; d_gene: TRBD2; CDR3nt: TGTGCCAGCAGCCTAGCGGGAGGGCAAGAGACCCAGTACTTC; CDR3aa: CASSLAGGQETQYF
v_gene: TRBV7-3; abundance: -; j_gene: TRBJ2-5; d_gene: TRBD2; CDR3nt: TGTGCCAGCAGCTTAACGGGGACTAGGGGCGAGACCCAGTACTTC; CDR3aa: CASSLTGTRGETQYF
v_gene: TRBV5-6; abundance: -; j_gene: TRBJ2-7; d_gene: TRBD2; CDR3nt: TGTGCCAGCAGCCCAGCGGGAGGGCGCTCCTACGAGCAGTACTTC; CDR3aa: CASSPAGGRSYEQYF
v_gene: TRBV16; abundance: few; j_gene: TRBJ2-5; d_gene: TRBD2; CDR3nt: TGTGCCAGCAGGCCCCGGGGGGGCGTCCAAGAGACCCAGTACTTC; CDR3aa: CASRPRGGVQETQYF
v_gene: TRBV25-1; abundance: -; j_gene: TRBJ2-2; d_gene: TRBD2; CDR3nt: TGTGCCAGTAGTTTAGCGGGAGGCCGAGCCGGGGAGCTGTTTTTT; CDR3aa: CASSLAGGRAGELFF
v_gene: TRBV5-5; abundance: -; j_gene: TRBJ2-5; d_gene: TRBD1; CDR3nt: TGTGCCAGCAGAGGACAGGTGCTAGAGACCCAGTACTTC; CDR3aa: CASRGQVLETQYF
v_gene: TRBV9; abundance: -; j_gene: TRBJ1-6; d_gene: -; CDR3nt: TGTGCCAGCAGCGTAGGACAGTTTCGCTCCTATAATTCACCCCTCCACTTT; CDR3aa: CASSVGQFRSYNSPLHF
v_gene: TRBV4-1; abundance: few; j_gene: TRBJ2-2; d_gene: -; CDR3nt: TGCGCCAGCAGCCTTGGGCTCTACGGGGAGCTGTTTTTT; CDR3aa: CASSLGLYGELFF
v_gene: TRBV6-4; abundance: -; j_gene: TRBJ2-1; d_gene: -; CDR3nt: TGTGCCCGCACAAGGGGGGGGAGAGCGAATGAGCAGTTCTTC; CDR3aa: CARTRGGRANEQFF
v_gene: TRBV19; abundance: -; j_gene: TRBJ2-7; d_gene: TRBD1; CDR3nt: TGTGCCAGTAGTATAGGCTGGGACAGTGGTTTTTACGAGCAGTACTTC; CDR3aa: CASSIGWDSGFYEQYF
v_gene: TRBV5-1; abundance: -; j_gene: TRBJ2-3; d_gene: -; CDR3nt: TGCGCCAGCAGCGTTCTGCCAGGGAAGGGAACAGATACGCAGTATTTT; CDR3aa: CASSVLPGKGTDTQYF
v_gene: TRBV7-2; abundance: -; j_gene: TRBJ2-1; d_gene: TRBD2; CDR3nt: TGTGCCAGCAGCCAGACTAGCCTCCACAATGAGCAGTTCTTC; CDR3aa: CASSQTSLHNEQFF